This TCR beta chain came from a study of PD-L1 blockade in urothelial cancer. Study information: Atezolizumab 1,200 mg was given intravenously every 3 weeks, starting 2014. Median blood clonality was around 0.08, with 75,000 to 90,000 unique TCRs.

Added to each PCR by spiking were synthetic TCR analog templates. The data were produced by immunoSEQ multiplex PCR, yet TCRdb's version contains in-frame clones alone and is incomplete. This sample has 75,000 to 95,000 clones, with around 85% found just once. The time point is: pretreatment peripheral blood. The study enrolled patients with locally advanced or metastatic urothelial carcinoma. The V gene's germline CDR1 is SQVTM and CDR2 ANQGSEA. The CDR3 runs to 17 residues. Trimming cost V 2 bases and J 5 bases; bases outside gene matches: 13. The V gene is TRBV29-1, the J gene TRBJ2-2; the match to TRBD1 covers 8 bases. Specimen: PBMCs, collected around atezolizumab (anti-PD-L1) treatment. The sequence derives from a man aged 35 to 55 with urothelial cancer. The CDR3 coding sequence is TGCAGCGTTGAATCGCGGCGGACAGGGCCTAAGACCGGGGAGCTGTTTTTT. Its protein product is CSVESRRTGPKTGELFF.